A single sample is the source of the 21 T cell receptor beta chains below, sequenced in a study of T cell changes during pregnancy in multiple sclerosis. Using immunoSEQ multiplex PCR, the repertoire was profiled, and TCRdb retains in-frame clones only, with some absent. The top ten clones hold about 8% of a sample with around 44,000 clones, roughly 93% of them seen once. This sample comprised CD8+ T cells from peripheral blood mononuclear cells, obtained in the third trimester of pregnancy. Receptors were obtained from a female donor with multiple sclerosis, enrolled in a pregnancy study.

This clone was seen only once. The V gene is TRBV19, the J gene TRBJ1-3, with a tentative D call TRBD1 (5 bases). Germline CDR1 is LNHDA and CDR2 is SQIVND (reference sequence). The V end lost 3 bases, the J end lost 3 bases, and 9 bases lay between the germline ends. The CDR3 has 14 amino acids. The CDR3 region is CASSMIQGGNTIYF. The CDR3 nucleotides are TGTGCCAGTAGTATGATCCAGGGTGGAAACACCATATATTTT. The whole variable domain, remainder taken from reference TRBV19 and TRBJ1-3, is DGGITQSPKYLFRKEGQNVTLSCEQNLNHDAMYWYRQDPGQGLRLIYYSQIVNDFQKGDIAEGYSVSREKKESFPLTVTSAQKNPTAFYLCASSMIQGGNTIYFGEGSWLTVV.

This clone was observed a single time. CDR3 nucleotides: TGTGCCAGCAGCCGACCCGACAGTGCCGGGGGCACTGAAGCTTTCTTT. This encodes CASSRPDSAGGTEAFF. The rearrangement joins TRBV7-8 to TRBJ1-1; D might be TRBD1 (5 bases). Germline CDR1 is SGHVS and CDR2 is FQNEAQ. The CDR3 sequence is 16 residues long. V lost 5 bases and J lost 4, with 20 bases in between.

This chain links TRBV10-2 with TRBJ2-7; 8 nucleotides align to TRBD1. This CDR3 is built from 13 residues. Germline CDR1 reads WSHSY; CDR2 reads SAAADI. The V and J ends lost 8 bases and 0 bases, in that order; junction bases with no gene match: 3. CDR3 DNA sequence: TGCGCCAGCGTAACAGGGGGCTCCTACGAGCAGTACTTC. Its translation is CASVTGGSYEQYF.

V and J are TRBV5-1 and TRBJ2-7; 9 bases are shared with TRBD1. CDR3 length equals 15 residues. The junction had 8 bases not matched to a gene; V was cut back by 4 bases and J by 3 bases. Germline CDR1 and CDR2: SGHRS and YFSETQ. The CDR3 DNA follows: TGCGCCAGCAGCGACGCCGGGACAGGGATCTACGAGCAGTACTTC. This encodes CASSDAGTGIYEQYF. Looking up the rest from reference TRBV5-1 and TRBJ2-7 gives the full variable domain: KAGVTQTPRYLIKTRGQQVTLSCSPISGHRSVSWYQQTPGQGLQFLFEYFSETQRNKGNFPGRFSGRQFSNSRSEMNVSTLELGDSALYLCASSDAGTGIYEQYFGPGTRLTVT.

The V and J genes are TRBV7-9 and TRBJ2-1; 8 bases are a match to TRBD2. Trimming at V came to 3 bases and at J to 2 bases, leaving 9 bases not matched to a gene. The germline gives CDR1 SEHNR, CDR2 FQNEAQ (reference sequence). The CDR3 has 17 residues. CDR3 in amino acids: CASSFSISGSAYNEQFF. The CDR3 DNA sequence: TGTGCCAGCAGCTTCTCAATCAGCGGGAGTGCCTACAATGAGCAGTTCTTC.

CDR3 protein: CASSARQFSNVLTF. In DNA, the CDR3 is TGTGCCAGCAGCGCGCGACAGTTCTCCAACGTCCTGACTTTC. This rearrangement joins TRBV14 to TRBJ2-6; D possibly corresponds to TRBD1 (5 bases). This CDR3 region has 14 residues. CDR1 SGHDN and CDR2 FVKESK come from the germline V gene. Trimming took off 5 bases at V and 8 bases at J, with 13 bases between the two ends.

The chain has TRBV27 and TRBJ2-1; 8 nucleotides match TRBD1. J gave up 0 bases and V 6 bases, and 1 base lay outside the gene matches. The V gene's germline CDR1 is MNHEY and CDR2 SMNVEV (reference sequence). The CDR3 is made up of 14 amino acids. CDR3 sequence reads: CASRQGASYNEQFF. The CDR3 DNA is TGTGCCAGCAGGCAGGGGGCCTCCTACAATGAGCAGTTCTTC.

This clone was counted once. The V gene is TRBV5-6, the J gene TRBJ2-2; D gene uncertain. The V gene lost 0 bases and the J gene lost 0 bases, with 15 bases spanning the gap. Germline lookup yields CDR1 SGHDT and CDR2 YYEEEE. This CDR3 is built from 18 residues. DNA of the CDR3: TGTGCCAGCAGCTTGGCCCTAACAGCCTTTGCGAACACCGGGGAGCTGTTTTTT. Encoded protein: CASSLALTAFANTGELFF. Complete variable domain (other parts from reference TRBV5-6 and TRBJ2-2): DAGVTQSPTHLIKTRGQQVTLRCSPKSGHDTVSWYQQALGQGPQFIFQYYEEEERQRGNFPDRFSGHQFPNYSSELNVNALLLGDSALYLCASSLALTAFANTGELFFGEGSRLTVL.

This clone was seen more than once but under ten times. The chain uses TRBV4-2 and TRBJ1-3; maybe TRBD1 (6 bases). With 0 bases removed from V and 0 bases from J, the gap between germline ends came to 9 bases. This CDR3 contains 16 residues. Germline assignment: CDR1 LGHNA and CDR2 YNFKEQ. The DNA for the CDR3 is TGTGCCAGCAGCCAAGACCGGACAGTCTCTGGAAACACCATATATTTT. Its translation: CASSQDRTVSGNTIYF.

The sample holds a few counts of this clone. V and J are TRBV6-5 and TRBJ1-1; D unresolved. Germline CDR1 MNHEY, CDR2 SVGAGI. Trimming took 3 bases from V and 1 from J, leaving 9 bases between them. This CDR3 comprises 14 residues. This chain's CDR3 is CASSYQDPNTEAFF. CDR3 bases: TGTGCCAGCAGTTATCAGGATCCGAACACTGAAGCTTTCTTT.

This chain connects TRBV5-1 to TRBJ2-7, with TRBD1 matching over 9 bases. The CDR3 runs 13 residues. Germline V CDR1 and CDR2: SGHRS, YFSETQ. The ends lost 4 bases at V and 4 bases at J; junction bases unmatched: 3. CDR3 DNA: TGCGCCAGCAGCCTGGACAGGGGTTACGAGCAGTACTTC. Residues: CASSLDRGYEQYF.

This chain links TRBV6-5 with TRBJ2-7; TRBD1 is a possible D gene (6 bases). From germline, CDR1 is MNHEY and CDR2 SVGAGI. CDR3 length: 13 amino acids. Trimming stripped 7 bases from V and 3 bases from J, with 13 bases between. CDR3: CASNKQDSYEQYF. The DNA of the CDR3 is TGTGCCAGCAACAAACAGGACAGCTACGAGCAGTACTTC.

The V call is TRBV7-9, the J call TRBJ2-7, with TRBD2 as a possible D gene (6 bases). The CDR3 consists of 13 residues. V was trimmed by 3 bases and J by 2 bases, leaving 8 bases between them. Germline CDR1 SEHNR, CDR2 FQNEAQ (reference sequence). As DNA, the CDR3 is TGTGCCAGCAGCTTTGCGGGAACCTACGAGCAGTACTTC. It yields the protein CASSFAGTYEQYF.

V is TRBV11-3 and J is TRBJ2-5; D uncertain. The CDR3 runs 11 residues. Deletions cut 4 bases from V and 4 bases from J, with 4 bases between. The germline CDR1 and CDR2 sequences are SGHNT and YENEEA. CDR3 residues: CASSSGETQYF. For the CDR3, the DNA is TGTGCCAGCAGCTCGGGAGAGACCCAGTACTTC.

V gene TRBV6-1 combines with J gene TRBJ2-7; 10 bases match TRBD1. Germline V gene lookup returns CDR1 MNHNS and CDR2 SASEGT. This CDR3 has 14 residues. V dropped 7 bases and J dropped 2; count of bases not matched to a gene: 5. CDR3 DNA sequence: TGTGCCAGCACTGGGACAGGGGTGGCCTACGAGCAGTACTTC. This sequence encodes CASTGTGVAYEQYF.

The CDR3 DNA is TGCAGCGTCCTCACAGGGGTGGTAGTAAAAGATACGCAGTATTTT. Protein: CSVLTGVVVKDTQYF. The rearrangement links TRBV29-1 to TRBJ2-3, with 7 bases that match TRBD1. V lost 6 bases and J lost 5; bases outside the gene matches: 14. Per the germline V gene, CDR1 is SQVTM and CDR2 is ANQGSEA. This CDR3 has 15 residues.

The chain has TRBV5-5 and TRBJ2-1; 7 bases match TRBD2. This CDR3 is 14 amino acids long. V dropped 4 bases and J dropped 7; count of bases not matched to a gene: 8. Per germline, CDR1 SGHKS and CDR2 YYEKEE (reference sequence). The CDR3 spells CASSLLWEGNEQFF. In nucleotides, the CDR3 is TGTGCCAGCAGCCTACTCTGGGAGGGAAATGAGCAGTTCTTC.

The chain joins TRBV11-2 to TRBJ2-1, with no clear D. V was shortened by 5 bases and J by 1 base, with 12 bases between the two germline ends. The CDR3 length is 15 residues. Germline CDR1 and CDR2: SGHAT and FQNNGV. CDR3 protein: CASSPLGVSYNEQFF. The CDR3, as DNA: TGTGCCAGCAGCCCCTTGGGCGTTTCCTACAATGAGCAGTTCTTC.

V and J are TRBV2 and TRBJ1-4, with TRBD1 matching over 8 bases. Germline CDR1 SNHLY, CDR2 FYNNEI. V gave up 0 bases and J gave up 8 bases; unmatched junction bases: 5. This CDR3 contains 15 residues. Written as DNA, the CDR3 is TGTGCCAGCAGTGAAGCTAGGACAGGGAGGGAAAAACTGTTTTTT. It yields the protein CASSEARTGREKLFF.

The V and J genes are TRBV7-8 and TRBJ2-6, with D perhaps TRBD1 (6 bases). Trimming took off 0 bases at V and 2 bases at J, with 23 bases between the two ends. The CDR3 totals 21 residues. Germline CDR1 reads SGHVS; CDR2 reads FQNEAQ. In DNA, the CDR3 is TGTGCCAGCAGCTTAGCCGGTAGGGACACCCATAATGGCGCTGGGGCCAACGTCCTGACTTTC. This sequence encodes CASSLAGRDTHNGAGANVLTF.

The chain uses TRBV7-9 and TRBJ2-2; a possible D gene is TRBD2 (5 bases). This CDR3 comprises 15 residues. The V end lost 5 bases, the J end lost 3 bases, and 13 bases lay between the germline ends. Germline V gives CDR1 SEHNR, CDR2 FQNEAQ (reference sequence). CDR3 nucleotides: TGTGCCAGCAGCGCGAGAGTGAGGGACACCGGGGAGCTGTTTTTT. Its translation: CASSARVRDTGELFF.